The rows below give T cell receptor beta chains drawn from one sample of a study of tumor-infiltrating lymphocytes in primary liver carcinoma. In TCRdb, the multiplex PCR reads were re-called with MiXCR into one record per CDR3 protein. Seen here are more than 90,000 distinct CDR3 sequences, around two thirds observed once, and the top ten hold 9% to 15%. Source material: liver tumor tissue from sampling region 2. These receptors came from a woman aged 60-75 years with primary liver carcinoma and hepatitis B virus infection. CDR3s include the opening cysteine and the closing phenylalanine or tryptophan. A D gene is named only where the DNA matches it firmly. Expanded clones are given a class, and other clones once, few, many or no size at all.

j_call | clone_size | d_call | v_call | cdr3_nt | cdr3_aa
TRBJ2-2 | few | - | TRBV6-4 | TGTGCCAGCACAAATGAGGGCACCGGGGAGCTGTTTTTT | CASTNEGTGELFF
TRBJ2-3 | - | - | TRBV7-9 | TGTGCTAGCTCTGAAGCTCGGGGGACAGATACGCAGTATTTT | CASSEARGTDTQYF
TRBJ2-4 | - | TRBD2 | TRBV11-2 | TGTGCCAGCAGCCCTCGGCTAGCGGGAGGGCCTCAGACCAAAAACATTCAGTACTTC | CASSPRLAGGPQTKNIQYF
TRBJ1-1 | - | - | TRBV30 | TGTGCCTGGCAATTCAAGGGATTGACGAACACTGAAGCTTTCTTT | CAWQFKGLTNTEAFF
TRBJ2-6 | - | - | TRBV20-1 | TGCAGTGCTAGATGGCAGACTGGGGCCAACGTCCTGACTTTC | CSARWQTGANVLTF
TRBJ1-1 | - | - | TRBV11-3 | TGTACCAGTAGCCTAACAGTAGAGATGAACACTGAAGCTTTCTTT | CTSSLTVEMNTEAFF
TRBJ2-1 | once | - | TRBV11-2 | TGTGGCAGCAGCTTACGACCGAGACAGAGATTCTACGATGAGCAGTTCTTC | CGSSLRPRQRFYDEQFF
TRBJ2-3 | once | TRBD2 | TRBV5-1 | TGCGCCAGCAGTAACAGCGGGAGGTACGATACGCAGTATTTT | CASSNSGRYDTQYF
TRBJ2-5 | many | - | TRBV13 | TGTGCCAGCAGCTTAGGGACAGGGAGGGAGACCCAGTACTTC | CASSLGTGRETQYF
TRBJ2-5 | few | TRBD1 | TRBV7-9 | TGTGCCAGCAGCTCCGGGACAGGGGCACAAGAGACCCAGTACTTC | CASSSGTGAQETQYF
TRBJ1-6 | - | - | TRBV27 | TGTGCCAGCAGGGTGACTGGTGGGGTAGCACCCCTCCACTTT | CASRVTGGVAPLHF
TRBJ1-2 | - | - | TRBV29-1 | TGCAGTGTTGGGGGGGAGAATGGCTACACCTTC | CSVGGENGYTF
TRBJ1-2 | - | - | TRBV5-4 | TGTGCCTGCAGTATTGAGAGGGAGGTGGTCTATGGCTACACATTC | CACSIEREVVYGYTF
TRBJ1-5 | once | TRBD1 | TRBV11-1 | TGTGCCAACGGCTCGGGACAGGGGAACCAGCCCCAGCATTTT | CANGSGQGNQPQHF
TRBJ2-2 | - | - | TRBV28 | TGTGCCAGCAGATCCCGCAGGGATAAGAACACCGGGGAGCTGTTTTTT | CASRSRRDKNTGELFF
TRBJ1-1 | - | - | TRBV14 | TGTGCCAGCAGCCTAGGCATGAGCACTGAAGCTTTCTTC | CASSLGMSTEAFF
TRBJ2-7 | many | TRBD1 | TRBV5-1 | TGCGCCAGCAGCCGGGGACAGGGGCGCGAGCAGTACTTC | CASSRGQGREQYF
TRBJ1-1 | - | - | TRBV6-2/TRBV6-3 | TGTGTCAGCAGACCCCTCCGGGACAAGTACACTGAAGCTTTCTTT | CVSRPLRDKYTEAFF
TRBJ2-1 | - | - | TRBV4-1 | TGCGCCAGCGGCGACTATCAGGGGAGCAATGAGCAGTTCTTC | CASGDYQGSNEQFF
TRBJ2-3 | - | - | TRBV11-3 | TGTGCCAGAAGCTTAGATCAACATACTACAGATACGCAGTACTTT | CARSLDQHTTDTQYF
TRBJ2-5 | - | - | TRBV5-8 | TGTGCCAGCAGCTATGCGGGGCAGGGGGTACCGTACTTC | CASSYAGQGVPYF
TRBJ2-7 | medium-sized | - | TRBV11-1 | TGTGCCAGCAGGATTTCCTACGAGCAGTACTTC | CASRISYEQYF
TRBJ2-1 | many | TRBD2 | TRBV10-3 | TGTGCCATCAGGGAACTAGCGGGAGACAATGAGCAGTTCTTC | CAIRELAGDNEQFF
TRBJ2-1 | - | - | TRBV11-2 | TGTGCCAGCAGCTTAGAACGACCACACAAAGAGCTGTTCTTC | CASSLERPHKELFF
TRBJ1-2 | - | - | TRBV10-2 | TGCGCCAACAGTGATGTAGGACTGGATTATGGCTACACCTTC | CANSDVGLDYGYTF
TRBJ1-1 | - | - | TRBV29-1 | TGCAGTGTTACCCGCAGGGCCACGGGCACTGAAACTTTCTTT | CSVTRRATGTETFF
TRBJ1-1 | - | - | TRBV6-5 | TGTGCCAGCAGTCCCGACAGAAGGAACACTGAAGCTTCCTTT | CASSPDRRNTEASF
TRBJ2-5 | - | - | TRBV5-1 | TGCGCCAGCGGCCTAGGTGGGCAAGAGACCCTGTACTTC | CASGLGGQETLYF
TRBJ2-2 | - | TRBD2 | TRBV7-9 | TGTGACAGCAGGCGAGAGACTAGCGGGAGCGCCACCGGGGAGCTGTTTTTT | CDSRRETSGSATGELFF